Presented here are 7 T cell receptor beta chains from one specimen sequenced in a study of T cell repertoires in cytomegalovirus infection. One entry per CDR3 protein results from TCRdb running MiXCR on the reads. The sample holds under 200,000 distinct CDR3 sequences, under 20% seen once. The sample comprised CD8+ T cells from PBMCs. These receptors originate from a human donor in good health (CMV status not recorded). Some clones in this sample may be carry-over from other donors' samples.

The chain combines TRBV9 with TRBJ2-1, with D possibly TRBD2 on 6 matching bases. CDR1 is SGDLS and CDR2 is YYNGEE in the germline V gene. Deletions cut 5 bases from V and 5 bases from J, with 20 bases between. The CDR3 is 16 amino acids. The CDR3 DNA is TGTGCCAGCAGGGGTAGCGGAAGTGCTTATAACAATGAGCAGTTCTTC. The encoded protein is CASRGSGSAYNNEQFF.

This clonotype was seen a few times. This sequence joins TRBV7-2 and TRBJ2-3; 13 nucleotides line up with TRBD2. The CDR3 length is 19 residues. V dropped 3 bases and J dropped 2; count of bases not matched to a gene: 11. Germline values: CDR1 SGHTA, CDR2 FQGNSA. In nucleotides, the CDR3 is TGTGCCAGCAGCTTGGCGGGACTAGCGGGGAGCCCCCTCACAGATACGCAGTATTTT. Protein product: CASSLAGLAGSPLTDTQYF.

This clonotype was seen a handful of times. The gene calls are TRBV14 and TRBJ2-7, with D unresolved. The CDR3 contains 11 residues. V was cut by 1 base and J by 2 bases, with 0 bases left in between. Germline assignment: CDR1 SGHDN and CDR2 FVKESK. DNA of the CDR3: TGTGCCAGCAGCCAAGCCTACGAGCAGTACTTC. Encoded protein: CASSQAYEQYF.

CDR3 protein: CSARDQVFYEQYF. The CDR3 nucleotides read TGCAGTGCTAGAGATCAGGTGTTCTACGAGCAGTACTTC. This rearrangement joins TRBV20-1 to TRBJ2-7, with no clear D. V dropped 0 bases and J dropped 3 bases, with 9 bases sitting between them. This CDR3 region has 13 residues. Germline-derived CDR1 and CDR2 are DFQATT and SNEGSKA (reference sequence).

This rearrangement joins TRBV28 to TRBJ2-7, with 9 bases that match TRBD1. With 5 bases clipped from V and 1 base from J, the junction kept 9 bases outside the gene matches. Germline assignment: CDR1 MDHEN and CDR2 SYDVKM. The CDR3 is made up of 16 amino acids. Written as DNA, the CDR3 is TGTGCCAGCAGTCTCCCCCGACAGGGGGAGTCCTACGAGCAGTACTTC. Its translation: CASSLPRQGESYEQYF.

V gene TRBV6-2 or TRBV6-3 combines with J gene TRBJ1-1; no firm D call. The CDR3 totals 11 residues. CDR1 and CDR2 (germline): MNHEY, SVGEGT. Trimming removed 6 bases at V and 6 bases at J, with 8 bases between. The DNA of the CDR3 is TGTGCCAGCAGAAGTGCCCCTGAAGCTTTCTTT. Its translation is CASRSAPEAFF.

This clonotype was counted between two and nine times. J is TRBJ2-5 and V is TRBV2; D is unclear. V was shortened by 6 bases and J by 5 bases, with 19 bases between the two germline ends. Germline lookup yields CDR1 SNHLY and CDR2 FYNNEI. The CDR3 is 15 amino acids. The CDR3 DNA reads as TGTGCCAGCAGCCTCGGACCGGCTGGGCGGGAGACCCAGTACTTC. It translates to CASSLGPAGRETQYF.